These 3 T cell receptor beta chains originate from one sample sequenced in a study of identical twins' blood T cells. TCRdb ran MiXCR on the 5' RACE reads and lists one entry per CDR3 protein. Among a few hundred thousand distinct CDR3 sequences listed, about 28% were seen once. The sequencing sample was made of PBMCs. These receptor sequences come from a woman between 18 and 50 years old in good health.

The CDR3 sequence is CSAPPQRTQYF. CDR3 nucleotides: TGCAGTGCTCCGCCCCAGCGTACGCAGTATTTT. The chain combines TRBV20-1 with TRBJ2-3; no reliable D call. Germline loops: CDR1 DFQATT, CDR2 SNEGSKA (reference sequence). This CDR3 has 11 residues. The V gene lost 5 bases and the J gene lost 8 bases, with 11 bases spanning the gap.

This clonotype was seen more than once but under ten times. Being one base from a much bigger clone, this may be a read error. The rearrangement links TRBV12-3 or TRBV12-4 to TRBJ1-1; the match to TRBD1 covers 7 bases. The CDR3 has 14 amino acids. Trimming cost V 4 bases and J 6 bases; bases outside gene matches: 8. DNA of the CDR3: TGTGCCAGCAGTTCGTACAGGGGAAACGCTGAAGCTTTCTTT. Translated, it gives CASSSYRGNAEAFF.

The chain combines TRBV6-6 with TRBJ2-2, with 11 bases aligning to TRBD2. Germline V lookup: CDR1 MNHNY, CDR2 SVGAGI (reference sequence). V was pared by 2 bases and J by 8 bases, with 4 bases of the junction left unmatched. CDR3 length equals 15 residues. The CDR3 loop is CASSYTSGRTGELFF. The CDR3 nucleotides are TGTGCCAGCAGTTACACTAGCGGGAGAACTGGGGAGCTGTTTTTT.